The 25 T cell receptor beta chains below were found in one sample sequenced in a study of T-cell memory formation after mild COVID-19. TCRdb redid the calling of the 5' RACE reads with MiXCR, one entry per CDR3 protein. Of 14,000 to 15,000 distinct CDR3 sequences detected, about a fifth appear once; the ten largest clones hold 50% to 70%. What was sequenced was PBMCs or a T cell subset sorted from them (not recorded which). The receptors were gathered from a man younger than 35 who had mild COVID-19 (a few samples of this study predate the infection). Cell type and time point are not known.

The gene calls are TRBV6-5 and TRBJ2-7; D uncertain. The CDR3 is 13 residues long. V shed 0 bases and J shed 6 bases, with 9 bases lying between them. CDR1 and CDR2 from the germline V gene are MNHEY and SVGAGI. CDR3 in amino acids: CASSYSPAGEQYF. The CDR3 bases are TGTGCCAGCAGTTACTCACCGGCAGGCGAGCAGTACTTC.

The chain recombines TRBV29-1 with TRBJ2-7, with 11 positions matching TRBD2. Unmatched junction bases numbered 3, after V lost 6 bases and J lost 2 bases. Germline CDR1 SQVTM, CDR2 ANQGSEA. This CDR3 is 13 amino acids long. The CDR3 reads CSVVSGGAYEQYF. The CDR3 coding sequence is TGCAGCGTGGTTAGCGGGGGGGCCTACGAGCAGTACTTC.

This clonotype has ten or more counts. This rearrangement joins TRBV5-1 to TRBJ2-2; D call uncertain. There are 13 residues in the CDR3. V lost 4 bases and J 7 bases, leaving 11 bases between the germline ends. Germline V gives CDR1 SGHRS, CDR2 YFSETQ. This chain's CDR3 is CASSPGWYGELFF. For the CDR3, the DNA is TGCGCCAGCAGCCCCGGGTGGTACGGGGAGCTGTTTTTT. Full variable domain (rest looked up from reference TRBV5-1 and TRBJ2-2): KAGVTQTPRYLIKTRGQQVTLSCSPISGHRSVSWYQQTPGQGLQFLFEYFSETQRNKGNFPGRFSGRQFSNSRSEMNVSTLELGDSALYLCASSPGWYGELFFGEGSRLTVL.

V gene TRBV7-2 combines with J gene TRBJ1-1, with D hard to call. Germline loops: CDR1 SGHTA, CDR2 FQGNSA. The CDR3 length is 13 residues. V gave up 4 bases and J gave up 7 bases, with 13 bases separating them. The CDR3 DNA sequence: TGTGCCAGCAGCTCTCGACTATTGGGTGAAGCTTTCTTT. Protein sequence: CASSSRLLGEAFF.

In its sample, this clonotype was seen many times. The J gene is TRBJ2-5, the V gene TRBV29-1; 9 bases match TRBD1. The ends lost 6 bases at V and 5 bases at J; junction bases unmatched: 7. The CDR3 spans 13 residues. CDR1 and CDR2 from the germline V gene are SQVTM and ANQGSEA. The CDR3 sequence: CSVGQGYAETQYF. CDR3 DNA sequence: TGCAGCGTCGGACAGGGGTACGCGGAGACCCAGTACTTC.

This CDR3 reads CASSSRSPGPGELFF. The CDR3 DNA reads TGTGCCAGCAGCTCCCGCAGCCCCGGCCCCGGGGAGCTGTTTTTT. The chain links TRBV14 to TRBJ2-2; no definite D call. Per germline, CDR1 SGHDN and CDR2 FVKESK. The CDR3 has 15 amino acids. The V end lost 5 bases, the J end lost 6 bases, and 16 bases lay between the germline ends.

This clonotype came up a few times. V gene TRBV2 combines with J gene TRBJ2-3; the match to TRBD2 covers 7 bases. Trimming cost V 4 bases and J 4 bases; bases outside gene matches: 5. Germline V CDR1 and CDR2: SNHLY, FYNNEI. The CDR3 extends over 14 amino acids. CDR3 coding DNA: TGTGCCAGCAGTGGGGGACTATCTCCAGATACGCAGTATTTT. Translating it yields CASSGGLSPDTQYF.

This clonotype was recorded at least ten times. The rearrangement joins TRBV4-2 to TRBJ1-6; a possible D gene is TRBD1 (6 bases). The CDR3 runs 15 residues. Germline V gene sequence: CDR1 LGHNA, CDR2 YNFKEQ. With 0 bases removed from V and 10 bases from J, the gap between germline ends came to 13 bases. CDR3 region: CASSQETGFPSPLHF. Here the CDR3 DNA reads TGTGCCAGCAGCCAAGAGACAGGATTCCCCTCACCCCTCCACTTT.

In this sample, this clonotype turned up many times. This chain joins TRBV12-3 or TRBV12-4 and TRBJ2-1; D may be TRBD2 (5 bases). The CDR3 totals 16 residues. V was pared by 6 bases and J by 0 bases, with 15 bases between. CDR3 nucleotides: TGTGCCAGCAGCCCAGACCGAGGGAGCTCCTACAATGAGCAGTTCTTC. As protein: CASSPDRGSSYNEQFF.

The V and J genes are TRBV3-1 and TRBJ2-7; unclear D gene. Germline V gives CDR1 LGHDT, CDR2 YNNKEL (reference sequence). Trimming cost V 0 bases and J 0 bases, with 12 bases left between them. This CDR3 spans 16 amino acids. The CDR3 protein is CASSQDLVSPSYEQYF. CDR3 nucleotide sequence: TGTGCCAGCAGCCAAGATCTCGTCAGTCCCTCCTACGAGCAGTACTTC.

V and J are TRBV4-3 and TRBJ2-7; weak D call: TRBD1 (6 bases). The CDR3 covers 17 residues. The ends were cut back, 4 bases at V and 2 bases at J, with 21 bases in the middle. Germline V lookup: CDR1 LGHNA, CDR2 YSLEER. CDR3 DNA: TGCGCCAGCAGCCGGATCATGGGACACCCGACACCCTACGAGCAGTACTTC. Amino acid sequence: CASSRIMGHPTPYEQYF.

This clonotype has only a few counts. The genes are TRBV9 and TRBJ1-2; D uncertain. The CDR3 runs 15 residues. Trimming took 4 bases from V and 3 from J, leaving 16 bases between them. The germline V gene has CDR1 SGDLS and CDR2 YYNGEE. As DNA, the CDR3 is TGTGCCAGCAGCCCCCTTAGTGCGTGGGACTATGGCTACACCTTC. Protein product: CASSPLSAWDYGYTF.

In its sample, this clonotype was seen a few times. The chain recombines TRBV5-4 with TRBJ2-1; TRBD1 is a possible D gene (5 bases). The V end was cut by 0 bases, the J end by 9 bases, with 13 bases between. Germline CDR1 is SGHNT and CDR2 is YYREEE (reference sequence). This CDR3 has 14 amino acids. CDR3 amino acids: CASSLEGLRSEQFF. CDR3 DNA sequence: TGTGCCAGCAGCTTGGAGGGGCTGCGTAGTGAGCAGTTCTTC.

The rearrangement joins TRBV6-5 to TRBJ1-3; D is undetermined. Germline assignment: CDR1 MNHEY and CDR2 SVGAGI. The length of the CDR3 is 15 residues. V lost 6 bases and J lost 0, with 12 bases in between. The DNA for the CDR3 is TGTGCCAGCAGCCTCTTTTTAACCTCTGGAAACACCATATATTTT. This codes for CASSLFLTSGNTIYF.

The chain is built from TRBV5-8 and TRBJ2-2, with TRBD1 matching 9 bases. Germline lookup yields CDR1 SGHTS and CDR2 YDEGEE. The CDR3 consists of 14 residues. The junction had 4 bases not matched to a gene; V was cut back by 4 bases and J by 6 bases. The CDR3 sequence is CASSAGQGAGELFF. DNA for the CDR3: TGTGCCAGCAGCGCGGGACAGGGTGCCGGGGAGCTGTTTTTT.

At least ten counts were recorded for this clonotype. The chain carries TRBV27 and TRBJ2-7, with D possibly TRBD2 on 5 matching bases. V shed 5 bases and J shed 1 base, with 12 bases lying between them. Germline loops: CDR1 MNHEY, CDR2 SMNVEV (reference sequence). The CDR3 runs to 14 residues. CDR3 region: CASSERPWSYEQYF. The CDR3 coding sequence is TGTGCCAGCAGTGAGCGGCCCTGGTCCTACGAGCAGTACTTC.

This clonotype was seen more than once but under ten times. The V call is TRBV21-1, the J call TRBJ2-7; the table's D call of TRBD1 was not tested on the DNA. TRBV21-1 constitutes a pseudogene. The CDR3 has 13 amino acids. CDR3 amino acids: CASRQGQPYEQYV. CDR3 in DNA: TGTGCCAGCAGACAGGGACAACCCTACGAGCAGTACGTC.

This clonotype has a count of ten or more. This chain uses TRBV6-5 with TRBJ1-6; D perhaps matches TRBD1 (6 bases). Germline values: CDR1 MNHEY, CDR2 SVGAGI. V lost 6 bases and J 12 bases, leaving 9 bases between the germline ends. The CDR3 has 11 amino acids. The CDR3 loop is CASRQGGPLHF. Written as DNA, the CDR3 is TGTGCCAGCAGACAGGGTGGACCCCTCCACTTT.

This clonotype showed up many times. The gene calls are TRBV4-3 and TRBJ2-3, with D tentatively TRBD2 (6 bases). The V gene lost 1 base and the J gene lost 1 base, with 9 bases spanning the gap. This CDR3 has 15 residues. Germline V gene lookup returns CDR1 LGHNA and CDR2 YSLEER. The CDR3 protein is CASSQVRRGTDTQYF. In DNA, the CDR3 is TGCGCCAGCAGCCAAGTCCGGAGGGGCACAGATACGCAGTATTTT.

This clonotype has at least ten counts. The chain has TRBV2 and TRBJ2-1; D may be TRBD2 (6 bases). Trimming left V 11 bases short and J 8 bases short, with 28 bases between. Germline V gene sequence: CDR1 SNHLY, CDR2 FYNNEI. The CDR3 has 16 amino acids. The CDR3 reads CAPPVGVSGRKDEQFF. The DNA of the CDR3 is TGTGCCCCCCCGGTCGGGGTGTCCGGGAGAAAGGATGAGCAGTTCTTC.

This chain uses TRBV20-1 with TRBJ2-3; TRBD2 agrees at 13 bases. CDR1 is DFQATT and CDR2 is SNEGSKA in the germline V gene (reference sequence). The CDR3 extends over 16 amino acids. Trimming took 5 bases from V and 4 from J; bases not matched to a gene: 9. The CDR3 loop is CSAPDKTSGRSDTQYF. The CDR3 coding sequence is TGCAGTGCTCCTGACAAGACTAGCGGGAGGTCAGATACGCAGTATTTT.

This clonotype was detected many times. V gene TRBV7-9 combines with J gene TRBJ1-6; 8 bases are shared with TRBD1. V was pared by 2 bases and J by 7 bases, with 4 bases of the junction left unmatched. This CDR3 comprises 15 residues. The V gene's germline CDR1 is SEHNR and CDR2 FQNEAQ (reference sequence). This CDR3 reads CASSLRTGRNSPLHF. CDR3 bases: TGTGCCAGCAGCTTAAGGACAGGGCGAAATTCACCCCTCCACTTT.

This clonotype showed up many times. J is TRBJ2-5 and V is TRBV10-3, with unresolved D. V was clipped by 0 bases and J by 5 bases, with 4 bases between them. CDR3 length: 12 amino acids. In germline, CDR1 is ENHRY, CDR2 SYGVKD. CDR3 bases: TGTGCCATCAGTGAGTCATTGGAGACCCAGTACTTC. Residues: CAISESLETQYF.

The chain carries TRBV6-5 and TRBJ1-2; D remains unclear. Trimming removed 0 bases from V and 5 bases from J, with 13 bases in between. Germline-derived CDR1 and CDR2 are MNHEY and SVGAGI. CDR3 length: 15 residues. The CDR3 bases are TGTGCCAGCAGTTACTCGAAGGGAGCCGCTTATGGCTACACCTTC. This encodes CASSYSKGAAYGYTF.

V is TRBV10-1 and J is TRBJ2-1; 8 nucleotides line up with TRBD1. The CDR3 consists of 15 residues. Germline values: CDR1 WNHNN, CDR2 SYGVQD (reference sequence). The trim removed 6 bases at V and 2 bases at J, leaving 6 bases unmatched. The CDR3 coding sequence is TGCGCCAGCAGCGATGACAGGGGTACCTACAATGAGCAGTTCTTC. It encodes CASSDDRGTYNEQFF.